The clone carrying this T cell receptor beta chain was counted once. Original handling: Scientists estimated how many nucleated cells there were by amplifying reference gene primers. The protocol was immunoSEQ multiplex PCR, while the TCRdb copy is restricted to in-frame clones and leaves out a portion. Clone size and V and J calls were adopted from that table, with D and trimming inferred from the DNA. The sample carries approximately 25,000 clones, 75% to 90% recorded once. The length of the CDR3 is 11 residues. The germline V and J ends were trimmed by 6 bases and 9 bases, with 9 bases remaining between them. The sample originates from a study of blood T cell repertoires in COVID-19. Study context: The samples span acute and convalescent COVID-19 from the United States, Italy and Spain. T cells, B-cell-depleted T cells, or PBMCs supplied cDNA or gDNA.

What was sequenced was peripheral blood. The receptor was derived from a woman of 80 years or more with active or convalescent COVID-19. J is TRBJ2-1 and V is TRBV12-3 or TRBV12-4; D gene ambiguous. The CDR3 nucleotides read TGTGCCAGCAGCGGGTTCGGTGAGCAGTTCTTC. This gives the protein CASSGFGEQFF.